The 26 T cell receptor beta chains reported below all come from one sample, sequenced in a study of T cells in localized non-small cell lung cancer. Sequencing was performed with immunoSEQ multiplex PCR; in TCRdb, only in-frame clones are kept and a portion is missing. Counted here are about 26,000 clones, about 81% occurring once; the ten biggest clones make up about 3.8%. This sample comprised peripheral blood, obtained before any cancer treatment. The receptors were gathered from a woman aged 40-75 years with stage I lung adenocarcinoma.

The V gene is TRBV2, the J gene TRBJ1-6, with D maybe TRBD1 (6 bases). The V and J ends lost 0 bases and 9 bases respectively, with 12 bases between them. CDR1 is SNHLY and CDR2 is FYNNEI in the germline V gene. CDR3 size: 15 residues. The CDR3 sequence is CASSEADGRGSPLHF. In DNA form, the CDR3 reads TGTGCCAGCAGTGAAGCGGACGGCAGGGGTTCACCCCTCCACTTT.

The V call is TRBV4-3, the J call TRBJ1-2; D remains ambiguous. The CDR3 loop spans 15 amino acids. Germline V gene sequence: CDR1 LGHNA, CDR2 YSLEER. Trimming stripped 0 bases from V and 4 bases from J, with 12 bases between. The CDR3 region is CASSQDEVFSYGYTF. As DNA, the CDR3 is TGCGCCAGCAGCCAAGACGAGGTGTTCTCCTATGGCTACACCTTC.

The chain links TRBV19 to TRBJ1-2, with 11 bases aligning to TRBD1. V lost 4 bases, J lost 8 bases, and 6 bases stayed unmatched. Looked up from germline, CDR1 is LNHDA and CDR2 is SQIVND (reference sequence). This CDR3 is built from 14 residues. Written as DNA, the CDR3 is TGTGCCAGTAGTAGAGGACAGGGGGCGGTAGGCTACACCTTC. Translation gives CASSRGQGAVGYTF.

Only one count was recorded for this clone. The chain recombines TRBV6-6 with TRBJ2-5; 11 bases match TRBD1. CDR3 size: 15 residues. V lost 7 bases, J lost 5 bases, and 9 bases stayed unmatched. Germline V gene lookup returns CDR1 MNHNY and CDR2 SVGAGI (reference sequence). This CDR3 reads CASIPRGDRGETQYF. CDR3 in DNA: TGTGCCAGCATCCCCCGGGGGGACAGGGGGGAGACCCAGTACTTC.

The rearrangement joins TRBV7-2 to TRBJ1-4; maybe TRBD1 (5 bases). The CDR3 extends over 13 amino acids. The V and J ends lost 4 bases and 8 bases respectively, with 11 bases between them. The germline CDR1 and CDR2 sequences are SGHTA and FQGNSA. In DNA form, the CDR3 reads TGTGCCAGCAGCTCTGACAGATGGGAAAAACTGTTTTTT. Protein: CASSSDRWEKLFF.

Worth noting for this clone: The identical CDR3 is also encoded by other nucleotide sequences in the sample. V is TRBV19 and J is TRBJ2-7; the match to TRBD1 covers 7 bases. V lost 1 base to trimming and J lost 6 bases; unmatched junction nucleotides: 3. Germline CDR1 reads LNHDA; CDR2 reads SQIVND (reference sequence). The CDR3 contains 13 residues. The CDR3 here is CASSIAAGGEQYF. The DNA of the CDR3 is TGTGCCAGTAGTATAGCGGCAGGGGGCGAGCAGTACTTC.

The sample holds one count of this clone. The CDR3 is CASSPGAGDLYEQYF. CDR3 DNA: TGTGCCAGCAGCCCAGGGGCGGGGGACCTCTACGAGCAGTACTTC. This chain links TRBV7-2 with TRBJ2-7; D is possibly TRBD2 (7 bases). This CDR3 is 15 amino acids long. V lost 5 bases and J lost 3, with 17 bases in between. From germline, CDR1 is SGHTA and CDR2 FQGNSA.

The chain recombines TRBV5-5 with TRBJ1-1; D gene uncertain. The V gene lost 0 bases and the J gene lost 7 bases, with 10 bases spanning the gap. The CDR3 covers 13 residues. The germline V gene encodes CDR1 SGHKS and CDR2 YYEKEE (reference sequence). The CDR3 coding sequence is TGTGCCAGCAGCTTGGATTGGCAAAGTGAAGCTTTCTTT. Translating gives CASSLDWQSEAFF.

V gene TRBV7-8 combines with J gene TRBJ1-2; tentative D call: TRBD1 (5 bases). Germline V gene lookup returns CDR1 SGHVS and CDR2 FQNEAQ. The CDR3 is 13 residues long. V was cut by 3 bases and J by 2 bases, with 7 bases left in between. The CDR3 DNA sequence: TGTGCCAGCAGCTTCGCAGGGAACTATGGCTACACCTTC. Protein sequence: CASSFAGNYGYTF.

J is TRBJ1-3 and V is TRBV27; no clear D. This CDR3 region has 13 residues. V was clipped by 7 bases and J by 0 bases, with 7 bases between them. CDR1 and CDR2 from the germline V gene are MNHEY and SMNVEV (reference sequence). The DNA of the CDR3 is TGTGCCAGCATAGGAAGCTCTGGAAACACCATATATTTT. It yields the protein CASIGSSGNTIYF.

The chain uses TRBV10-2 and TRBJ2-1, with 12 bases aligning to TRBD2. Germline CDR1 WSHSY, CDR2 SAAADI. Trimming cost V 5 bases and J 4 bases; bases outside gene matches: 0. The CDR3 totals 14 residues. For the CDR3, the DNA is TGCGCCAGCAGTCTAGCGGGGGGGTACAATGAGCAGTTCTTC. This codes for CASSLAGGYNEQFF.

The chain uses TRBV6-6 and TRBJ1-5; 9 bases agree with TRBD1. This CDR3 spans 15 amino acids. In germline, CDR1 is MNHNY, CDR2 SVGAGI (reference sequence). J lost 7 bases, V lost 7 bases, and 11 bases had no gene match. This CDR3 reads CASNAGTGTNQPQHF. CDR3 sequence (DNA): TGTGCCAGCAACGCCGGGACAGGGACCAACCAGCCCCAGCATTTT.

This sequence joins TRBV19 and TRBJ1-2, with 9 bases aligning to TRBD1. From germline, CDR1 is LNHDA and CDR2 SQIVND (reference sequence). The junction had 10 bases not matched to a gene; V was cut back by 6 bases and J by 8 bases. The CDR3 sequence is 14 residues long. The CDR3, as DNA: TGTGCCAGTAGCTCGTCACAGGGGGCGAGGGGCTACACCTTC. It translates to CASSSSQGARGYTF.

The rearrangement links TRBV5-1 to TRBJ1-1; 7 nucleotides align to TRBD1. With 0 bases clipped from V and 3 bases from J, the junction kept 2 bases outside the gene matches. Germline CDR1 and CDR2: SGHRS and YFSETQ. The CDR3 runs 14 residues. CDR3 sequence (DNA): TGCGCCAGCAGCTTGGGTACAGGGGACACTGAAGCTTTCTTT. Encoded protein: CASSLGTGDTEAFF.

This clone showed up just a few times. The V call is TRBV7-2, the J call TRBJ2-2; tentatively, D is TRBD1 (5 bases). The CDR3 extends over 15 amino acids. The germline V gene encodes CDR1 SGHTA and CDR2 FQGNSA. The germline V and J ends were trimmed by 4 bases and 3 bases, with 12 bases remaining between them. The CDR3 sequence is CASSSQGSDTGELFF. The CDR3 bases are TGTGCCAGCAGCTCCCAGGGTTCGGACACCGGGGAGCTGTTTTTT.

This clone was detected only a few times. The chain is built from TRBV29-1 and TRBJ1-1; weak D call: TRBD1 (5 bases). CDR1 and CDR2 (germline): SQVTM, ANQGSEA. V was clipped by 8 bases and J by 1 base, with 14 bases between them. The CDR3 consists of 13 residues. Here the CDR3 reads CSWGENRNTEAFF. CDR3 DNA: TGCAGCTGGGGGGAGAATAGGAACACTGAAGCTTTCTTT.

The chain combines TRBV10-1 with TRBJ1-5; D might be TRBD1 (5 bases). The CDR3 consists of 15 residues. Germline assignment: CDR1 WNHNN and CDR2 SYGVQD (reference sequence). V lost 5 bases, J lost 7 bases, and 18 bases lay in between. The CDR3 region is CASSLPRGQRQPQHF. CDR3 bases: TGCGCCAGCAGTTTACCCCGGGGCCAGCGGCAGCCCCAGCATTTT.

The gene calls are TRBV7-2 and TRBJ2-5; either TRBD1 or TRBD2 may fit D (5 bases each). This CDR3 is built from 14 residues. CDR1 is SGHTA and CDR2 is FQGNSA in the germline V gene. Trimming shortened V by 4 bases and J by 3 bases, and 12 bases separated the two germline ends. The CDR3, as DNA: TGTGCCAGCAGCTCCACTGGGGGTAAAGAGACCCAGTACTTC. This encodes CASSSTGGKETQYF.

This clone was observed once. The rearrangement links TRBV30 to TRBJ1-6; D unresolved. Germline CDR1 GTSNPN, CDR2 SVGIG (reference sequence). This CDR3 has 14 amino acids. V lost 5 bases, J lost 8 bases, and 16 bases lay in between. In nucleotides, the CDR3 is TGTGCCTGGGTTAAAAGGGCCCGAGATTCACCCCTCCACTTT. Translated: CAWVKRARDSPLHF.

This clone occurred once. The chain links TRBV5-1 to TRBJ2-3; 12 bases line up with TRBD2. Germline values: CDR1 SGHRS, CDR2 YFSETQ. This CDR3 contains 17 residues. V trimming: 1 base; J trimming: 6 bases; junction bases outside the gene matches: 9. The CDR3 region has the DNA TGCGCCAGCAGCTTGACCATCCTAGCGGGGGGGCGGGATACGCAGTATTTT. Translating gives CASSLTILAGGRDTQYF.

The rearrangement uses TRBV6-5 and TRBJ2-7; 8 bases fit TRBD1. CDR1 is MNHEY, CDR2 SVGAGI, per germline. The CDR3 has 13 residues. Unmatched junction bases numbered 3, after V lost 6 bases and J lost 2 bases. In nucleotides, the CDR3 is TGTGCCAGCAGCTCAGGGGGCCCCTACGAGCAGTACTTC. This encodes CASSSGGPYEQYF.

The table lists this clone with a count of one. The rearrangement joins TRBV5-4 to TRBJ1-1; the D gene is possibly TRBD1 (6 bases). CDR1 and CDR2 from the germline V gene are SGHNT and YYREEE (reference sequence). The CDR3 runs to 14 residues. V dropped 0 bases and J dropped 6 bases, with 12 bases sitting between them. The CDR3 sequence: CASSLDRGTSEAFF. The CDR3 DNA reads TGTGCCAGCAGCTTGGATAGGGGGACTTCTGAAGCTTTCTTT. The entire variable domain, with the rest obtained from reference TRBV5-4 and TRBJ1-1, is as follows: ETGVTQSPTHLIKTRGQQVTLRCSSQSGHNTVSWYQQALGQGPQFIFQYYREEENGRGNFPPRFSGLQFPNYSSELNVNALELDDSALYLCASSLDRGTSEAFFGQGTRLTVV.

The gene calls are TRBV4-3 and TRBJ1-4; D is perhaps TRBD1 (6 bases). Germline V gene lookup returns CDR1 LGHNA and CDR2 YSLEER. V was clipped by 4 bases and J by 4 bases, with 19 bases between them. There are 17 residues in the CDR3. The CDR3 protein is CASSPVGGRRDNEKLFF. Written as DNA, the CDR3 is TGCGCCAGCAGCCCCGTGGGGGGGCGACGGGATAATGAAAAACTGTTTTTT.

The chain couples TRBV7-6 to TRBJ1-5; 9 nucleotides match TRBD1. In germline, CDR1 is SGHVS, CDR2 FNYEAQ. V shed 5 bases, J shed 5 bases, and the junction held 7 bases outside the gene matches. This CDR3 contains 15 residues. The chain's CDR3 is CASSESDRGYQPQHF. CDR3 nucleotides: TGTGCCAGCAGCGAATCGGACAGGGGCTATCAGCCCCAGCATTTT.

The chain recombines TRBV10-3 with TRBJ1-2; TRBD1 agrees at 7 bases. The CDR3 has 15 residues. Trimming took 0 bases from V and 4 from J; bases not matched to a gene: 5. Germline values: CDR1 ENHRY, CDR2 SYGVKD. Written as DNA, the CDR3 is TGTGCCATCAGTGAGTCAGGGACAGAGGTCTATGGCTACACCTTC. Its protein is CAISESGTEVYGYTF.

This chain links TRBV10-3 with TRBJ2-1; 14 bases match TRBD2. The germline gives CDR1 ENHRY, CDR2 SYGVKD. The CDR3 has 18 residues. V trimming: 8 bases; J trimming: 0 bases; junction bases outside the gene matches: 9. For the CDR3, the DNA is TGTGCCATCGGTTCCGGGACTAGCGGGGGTGGCTCCTACAATGAGCAGTTCTTC. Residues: CAIGSGTSGGGSYNEQFF.